This T cell receptor beta chain was sequenced in a study of T cell repertoires in cytomegalovirus infection. Study-level results: HLA-C-restricted TCR beta clonotypes specific for CMV led the ex vivo response.

TCRdb reanalysed the reads using MiXCR and keeps one entry per CDR3 protein. The table shows about 130,000 distinct CDR3 sequences, with approximately 9.2% occurring only once. V was pared by 6 bases and J by 8 bases, with 10 bases of the junction left unmatched. Germline values: CDR1 MNHEY, CDR2 SMNVEV (reference sequence). This CDR3 region has 15 residues. This clonotype was seen repeatedly, ten times or more. Its specificity is unknown. The clonotype was recovered from a human donor in good health (CMV status not recorded). Some clones in this sample may be carry-over from other donors' samples. The sequencing sample was made of PBMCs. The chain combines TRBV27 with TRBJ2-1; the match to TRBD1 covers 10 bases. The CDR3 region is CASSRGQGRPYEQFF. As DNA, the CDR3 is TGTGCCAGCAGCCGGGGACAGGGGAGACCTTATGAGCAGTTCTTC.